This T cell receptor beta chain derives from a study of shared T cell receptors in the human thymus. The germline V gene encodes CDR1 MNHNS and CDR2 SASEGT. The ends were cut back, 2 bases at V and 2 bases at J, with 10 bases in the middle. This CDR3 is 15 amino acids long. Assay used: immunoSEQ multiplex PCR; TCRdb lists only in-frame clones, some missing. The profile shows about 660,000 clones, approximately 87% of them singletons. The same sample was also studied in work on human thymus T cells. According to that study: During corrective heart surgery, resections were taken, and the thymus tissue came from them. Thymic and blood repertoires seemed to show skewed V and J gene use. Unrelated individuals reportedly shared highly overlapping thymic TCR repertoires.

The receptor's source is a boy in the first two years of life with a congenital heart defect. Sequences were obtained from thymocytes. The chain has TRBV6-1 and TRBJ1-5; D possibly corresponds to TRBD1 (5 bases). In DNA, the CDR3 is TGTGCCAGCAGTGAATGGGGAGGGGGCAATCAGCCCCAGCATTTT. Its translation is CASSEWGGGNQPQHF.